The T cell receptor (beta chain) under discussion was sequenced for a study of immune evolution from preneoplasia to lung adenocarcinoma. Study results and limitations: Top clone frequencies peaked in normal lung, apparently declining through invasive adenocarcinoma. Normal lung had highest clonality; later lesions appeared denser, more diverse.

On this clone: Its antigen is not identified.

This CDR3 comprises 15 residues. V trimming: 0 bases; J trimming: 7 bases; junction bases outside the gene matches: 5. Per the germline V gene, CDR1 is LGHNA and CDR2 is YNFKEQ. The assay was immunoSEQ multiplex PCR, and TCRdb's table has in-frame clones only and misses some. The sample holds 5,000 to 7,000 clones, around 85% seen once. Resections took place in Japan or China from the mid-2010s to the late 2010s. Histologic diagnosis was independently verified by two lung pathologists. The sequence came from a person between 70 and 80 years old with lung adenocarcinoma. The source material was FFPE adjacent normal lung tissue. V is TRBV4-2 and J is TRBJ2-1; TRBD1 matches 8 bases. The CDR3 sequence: CASSQERTGFNEQFF. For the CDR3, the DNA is TGTGCCAGCAGCCAAGAACGGACAGGGTTTAATGAGCAGTTCTTC.